Listed below are T cell receptor beta chains from one sample, sequenced in a study of blood T cell repertoires in COVID-19. Using immunoSEQ multiplex PCR, the repertoire was profiled, and TCRdb retains in-frame clones only, with some absent. The sample holds over 25,000 clones, roughly three quarters seen once. The specimen was peripheral blood. The receptors originated from an elderly man with active or convalescent COVID-19. Each CDR3 is given with its conserved first and last residue. A D gene is named only where the DNA matches it firmly. Where a row states a size, it is once, few, many or the class of an expanded clone; other rows omit it.

abundance | j_gene | d_gene | v_gene | CDR3aa | CDR3nt
- | TRBJ2-5 | - | TRBV18 | CASSPSQQETQYF | TGTGCCAGCTCACCATCGCAGCAAGAGACCCAGTACTTC
- | TRBJ2-2 | - | TRBV6-4 | CASSDRAGELFF | TGTGCCAGCAGTGACCGGGCCGGGGAGCTGTTTTTT
once | TRBJ2-3 | TRBD2 | TRBV5-1 | CASSPGSGRAGDTQYF | TGCGCCAGCAGCCCCGGTAGCGGGAGGGCGGGAGATACGCAGTATTTT
- | TRBJ1-3 | TRBD1 | TRBV28 | CASSLQGEGNTIYF | TGTGCCAGCAGTTTACAGGGGGAAGGAAACACCATATATTTT
- | TRBJ1-2 | - | TRBV5-4 | CASSLGQIYGYTF | TGTGCCAGCAGCTTGGGACAGATCTATGGCTACACCTTC
- | TRBJ1-3 | - | TRBV25-1 | CASSFSDSGNTIYF | TGTGCCAGCAGTTTCTCAGACTCTGGAAACACCATATATTTT
- | TRBJ2-5 | - | TRBV6-2/TRBV6-3 | CASSYSSNQETQYF | TGTGCCAGCAGTTACTCATCCAACCAAGAGACCCAGTACTTC
- | TRBJ2-3 | TRBD1 | TRBV27 | CASSLTGAKTDTQYF | TGTGCCAGCAGTTTGACAGGGGCGAAGACAGATACGCAGTATTTT
once | TRBJ2-1 | - | TRBV9 | CASSVIDTSYNEQFF | TGTGCCAGCAGCGTTATAGACACCTCCTACAATGAGCAGTTCTTC
- | TRBJ1-6 | - | TRBV7-8 | CASSSARTYSYNSPLHF | TGTGCCAGCAGCTCCGCCCGGACATACTCCTATAATTCACCCCTCCACTTT
- | TRBJ2-1 | TRBD2 | TRBV19 | CASRALSGGHYNEQFF | TGTGCCAGTAGGGCTTTAAGCGGGGGTCACTACAATGAGCAGTTCTTC
- | TRBJ1-1 | - | TRBV27 | CASSPLTGNTEAFF | TGTGCCAGCAGTCCCTTAACAGGGAACACTGAAGCTTTCTTT
- | TRBJ1-5 | TRBD1 | TRBV18 | CASSWDRDQPQHF | TGTGCCAGCTCATGGGACAGGGATCAGCCCCAGCATTTT
- | TRBJ2-3 | TRBD2 | TRBV10-1 | CASSESAAGGTDTQYF | TGCGCCAGCAGTGAGTCTGCAGCGGGAGGCACAGATACGCAGTATTTT
- | TRBJ1-2 | - | TRBV20-1 | CSASGVGRDDGYTF | TGCAGTGCTAGTGGGGTGGGCAGGGATGATGGCTACACCTTC
few | TRBJ1-1 | - | TRBV5-6 | CASSLLGGDGAFF | TGTGCCAGCAGCTTGTTGGGAGGGGATGGAGCTTTCTTT
- | TRBJ2-7 | - | TRBV6-2/TRBV6-3 | CASSSSAYEQYF | TGTGCCAGCAGTTCCAGTGCCTACGAGCAGTACTTC
- | TRBJ2-2 | - | TRBV19 | CATRDTQYAGELFF | TGTGCCACTAGGGACACCCAATACGCCGGGGAGCTGTTTTTT
- | TRBJ2-2 | TRBD1 | TRBV5-6 | CASSSDRGGGELFF | TGTGCCAGCAGCTCAGACAGGGGTGGAGGGGAGCTGTTTTTT
- | TRBJ2-3 | TRBD1 | TRBV6-4 | CASSVDRGNTDTQYF | TGTGCCAGCAGTGTTGACAGGGGAAACACAGATACGCAGTATTTT
once | TRBJ2-7 | - | TRBV18 | CASSTGSGQTYEQYF | TGTGCCAGCTCAACAGGGTCCGGACAGACCTACGAGCAGTACTTC
- | TRBJ1-3 | - | TRBV5-5 | CASSPPRVSGNTIYF | TGTGCCAGCAGCCCACCAAGAGTCTCTGGAAACACCATATATTTT
- | TRBJ2-1 | - | TRBV24-1 | CATSDSLWGGNNEQFF | TGTGCCACCAGTGATTCCCTGTGGGGGGGCAATAATGAGCAGTTCTTC
once | TRBJ2-2 | - | TRBV2 | CASSDQGTGELFF | TGTGCCAGCAGTGATCAGGGCACCGGGGAGCTGTTTTTT
few | TRBJ1-5 | TRBD1 | TRBV6-1 | CASSGPGQGAVQPQHF | TGTGCCAGCAGTGGGCCGGGACAGGGGGCGGTTCAGCCCCAGCATTTT
- | TRBJ2-3 | TRBD2 | TRBV4-2 | CASSQSLSGRSGPDTQYF | TGTGCCAGCAGCCAATCCCTTAGCGGGAGGTCGGGCCCAGATACGCAGTATTTT
once | TRBJ1-4 | TRBD1 | TRBV5-1 | CASSPRTGEGEKLFF | TGCGCCAGCAGCCCCAGGACAGGGGAAGGAGAAAAACTGTTTTTT
- | TRBJ1-1 | - | TRBV27 | CASSFRRQGPEAFF | TGTGCCAGCAGTTTTCGTAGGCAGGGCCCTGAAGCTTTCTTT
- | TRBJ2-3 | TRBD1 | TRBV5-1 | CASALRQGQSTDTQYF | TGCGCCAGCGCCCTCAGACAGGGGCAAAGCACAGATACGCAGTATTTT
- | TRBJ1-1 | - | TRBV12-3/TRBV12-4 | CASSRDLGAEAFF | TGTGCCAGCAGCAGGGATTTAGGCGCTGAAGCTTTCTTT
- | TRBJ1-1 | TRBD1 | TRBV7-3 | CASSLRGQGVTEAFF | TGTGCCAGCAGCTTAAGAGGTCAGGGGGTCACTGAAGCTTTCTTT
- | TRBJ1-1 | - | TRBV28 | CASNRPTEAFF | TGTGCCAGCAACAGGCCCACTGAAGCTTTCTTT
- | TRBJ1-3 | TRBD1 | TRBV7-9 | CAPSGQGNTIYF | TGTGCCCCTTCGGGACAGGGAAACACCATATATTTT
- | TRBJ2-3 | - | TRBV3-1/TRBV3-2 | CASRLLSPFSDTQYF | TGTGCCAGCAGATTACTATCCCCATTTAGTGATACGCAGTATTTT
- | TRBJ1-6 | TRBD1 | TRBV5-1 | CASSLGQGSNSPLHF | TGCGCCAGCAGCTTGGGACAGGGTAGCAATTCACCCCTCCACTTT
- | TRBJ1-3 | TRBD1 | TRBV7-6 | CASSSGQGNTIYF | TGTGCCAGCAGCTCGGGACAGGGAAACACCATATATTTT
- | TRBJ1-5 | - | TRBV10-2 | CASSESRGRGPQHF | TGCGCCAGCAGTGAGTCGCGGGGAAGGGGGCCCCAGCATTTT
- | TRBJ2-3 | TRBD2 | TRBV10-3 | CAISESGLAGGVFDSTDTQYF | TGTGCCATCAGTGAGTCGGGACTAGCGGGAGGTGTTTTCGATAGCACAGATACGCAGTATTTT
- | TRBJ2-1 | - | TRBV7-5 | CARSSLAVSYNEQFF | TGTGCCAGAAGCTCTTTGGCTGTATCCTACAATGAGCAGTTCTTC
- | TRBJ1-1 | - | TRBV29-1 | CSVVHLGATEAFF | TGCAGCGTTGTGCATTTGGGGGCCACTGAAGCTTTCTTT
- | TRBJ2-7 | TRBD1 | TRBV18 | CASSPGESTGGEYEQYF | TGTGCCAGCTCACCGGGGGAGTCAACAGGGGGCGAGTACGAGCAGTACTTC
- | TRBJ2-1 | TRBD1 | TRBV6-2/TRBV6-3 | CASSWSPGQPYNEQFF | TGTGCCAGCAGTTGGTCCCCGGGACAGCCATACAATGAGCAGTTCTTC
- | TRBJ1-5 | TRBD1 | TRBV10-3 | CAIRGDRDQPQHF | TGTGCCATCAGGGGGGACAGAGATCAGCCCCAGCATTTT
few | TRBJ2-3 | TRBD1 | TRBV28 | CASSYEAGGADTQYF | TGTGCCAGCAGTTATGAGGCAGGGGGTGCAGATACGCAGTATTTT
- | TRBJ1-4 | TRBD1 | TRBV28 | CASSLSGTGVSTNEKLFF | TGTGCCAGCAGTTTGTCCGGGACAGGGGTTTCAACTAATGAAAAACTGTTTTTT
- | TRBJ2-1 | - | TRBV12-3/TRBV12-4 | CASSNSRYNERFF | TGTGCCAGCAGCAACTCCCGGTACAATGAGCGGTTCTTC
- | TRBJ1-3 | - | TRBV3-1/TRBV3-2 | CASSQATHSGNTIYF | TGTGCCAGCAGCCAAGCGACACACTCTGGAAACACCATATATTTT
once | TRBJ1-5 | - | TRBV6-2/TRBV6-3 | CASSYPSRRFELTDSNQPQHF | TGTGCCAGCAGTTACCCCAGCCGACGATTTGAACTGACAGATAGCAATCAGCCCCAGCATTTT
- | TRBJ1-2 | TRBD1 | TRBV27 | CASSTRQGGYTF | TGTGCCAGCAGTACCCGACAGGGCGGCTACACCTTC
- | TRBJ1-3 | - | TRBV3-1/TRBV3-2 | CASSQGTALSGNTIYF | TGTGCCAGCAGCCAAGGGACAGCCCTCTCTGGAAACACCATATATTTT